The 8 T cell receptor beta chains reported below all come from one sample, sequenced in a study of metastatic and nonmetastatic thyroid tumors. From the PCR reads, TCRdb re-called clones with MiXCR. The table shows about 7,400 clones, with about 3.3% occurring only once. No treatment of any kind had been given to any patient before thyroid surgery. Sequencing was carried out using tumor tissue. The receptors were gathered from a female donor with papillary thyroid cancer or a benign thyroid nodule (not recorded which). Some clones in this sample may be carry-over from other donors' samples.

This clone is medium-sized (0.01 to 0.1%) within its sample. The chain combines TRBV6-1 with TRBJ2-7; 8 bases are a match to TRBD1. Trimming took 4 bases from V and 1 from J; bases not matched to a gene: 6. CDR1 is MNHNS and CDR2 is SASEGT in the germline V gene. This CDR3 region has 15 residues. The CDR3 DNA sequence: TGTGCCAGCAGTGTAGGGGACAGGTTTTCCTACGAGCAGTACTTC. Translated: CASSVGDRFSYEQYF.

This clone is labeled as medium-sized. The same CDR3 can be traced to other DNA sequences in this sample. The chain couples TRBV20-1 to TRBJ2-3; 7 positions agree with TRBD2. The V and J ends lost 0 bases and 2 bases, in that order; junction bases with no gene match: 5. Germline V gene sequence: CDR1 DFQATT, CDR2 SNEGSKA (reference sequence). CDR3 length: 15 amino acids. The CDR3 loop is CSARDQSGNTDTQYF. In nucleotides, the CDR3 is TGCAGTGCTAGAGATCAGAGCGGGAACACAGATACGCAGTATTTT.

As to this clone: Because the CDR3 is missing its conserved closing phenylalanine or tryptophan, this is likely a read error. CDR3 nucleotides: TGTGCCAGCAGCTTACTTGCGGTGGGAGGCTACGAGCAGTACCTC. Protein product: CASSLLAVGGYEQYL. The chain joins TRBV7-9 to TRBJ2-7; a possible D gene is TRBD2 (6 bases). In germline, CDR1 is SEHNR, CDR2 FQNEAQ (reference sequence). This CDR3 has 15 amino acids. Trimming shortened V by 2 bases and J by 3 bases, and 14 bases separated the two germline ends.

This clone is medium-sized within its sample. The chain carries TRBV24-1 and TRBJ2-2; D might be TRBD2 (6 bases). V lost 5 bases and J lost 0, with 9 bases in between. The CDR3 contains 15 residues. Per germline, CDR1 KGHDR and CDR2 SFDVKD. CDR3 in amino acids: CATSVGTANTGELFF. DNA for the CDR3: TGTGCCACCAGTGTCGGGACTGCGAACACCGGGGAGCTGTTTTTT.

This clone appeared many times. In DNA form, the CDR3 reads TGTGCCAGCTCACCAAGGGGGCACGAGCAGTACTTC. Protein sequence: CASSPRGHEQYF. The rearrangement uses TRBV18 and TRBJ2-7; TRBD1 agrees at 7 bases. Germline V gene data show CDR1 as KGHSH and CDR2 as LQKENI. The CDR3 extends over 12 amino acids. V was pared by 2 bases and J by 5 bases, with 0 bases of the junction left unmatched.

This clone counts as medium-sized (0.01 to 0.1%). The J gene is TRBJ1-1, the V gene TRBV20-1, with D uncertain. Germline lookup yields CDR1 DFQATT and CDR2 SNEGSKA (reference sequence). The CDR3 is made up of 15 amino acids. Trimming took 1 base from V and 0 from J, leaving 12 bases between them. The CDR3 loop is CSARGLLLMNTEAFF. The CDR3 DNA sequence: TGCAGTGCTAGAGGACTATTACTTATGAACACTGAAGCTTTCTTT.

This clone appeared many times. With a much larger clone just one base away, this may be a read error. The chain uses TRBV2 and TRBJ2-5; D unclear. The germline V gene encodes CDR1 SNHLY and CDR2 FYNNEI. The CDR3 totals 11 residues. CDR3 protein: CAGSEGETQYF. The CDR3 coding sequence is TGTGCCGGCAGTGAAGGAGAGACCCAGTACTTC. The variable domain in full, completed from reference TRBV2 and TRBJ2-5, reads EPEVTQTPSHQVTQMGQEVILRCVPISNHLYFYWYRQILGQKVEFLVSFYNNEISEKSEIFDDQFSVERPDGSNFTLKIRSTKLEDSAMYFCAGSEGETQYFGPGTRLLVL.

Concerning this clone: At the DNA level, this CDR3 is encoded by other sequences in the same sample as well. The CDR3 protein is CASSDRDEKLFF. The CDR3 nucleotides read TGTGCCAGCAGTGACAGGGACGAGAAACTGTTTTTT. J is TRBJ1-4 and V is TRBV19; TRBD1 matches 7 bases. CDR3 size: 12 residues. V lost 9 bases to trimming and J lost 11 bases; unmatched junction nucleotides: 9. Germline V gene sequence: CDR1 LNHDA, CDR2 SQIVND (reference sequence).